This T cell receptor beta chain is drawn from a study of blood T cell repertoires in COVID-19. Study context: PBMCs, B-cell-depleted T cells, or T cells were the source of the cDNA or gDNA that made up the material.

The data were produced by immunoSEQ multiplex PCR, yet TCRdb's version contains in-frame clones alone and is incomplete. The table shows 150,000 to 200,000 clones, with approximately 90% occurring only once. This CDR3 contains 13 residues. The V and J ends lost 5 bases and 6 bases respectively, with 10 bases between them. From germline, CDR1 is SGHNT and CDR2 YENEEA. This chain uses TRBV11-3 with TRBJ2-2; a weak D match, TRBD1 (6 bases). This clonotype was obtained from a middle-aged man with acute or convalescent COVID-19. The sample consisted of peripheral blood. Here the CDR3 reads CASSDRSAGELFF. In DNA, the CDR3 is TGTGCCAGCAGCGACAGGTCTGCCGGGGAGCTGTTTTTT.